The 23 T cell receptor beta chains in this list originate from one sample, sequenced in a study of T cell responses to AZD1222 COVID-19 vaccine. TCRdb's table, derived via immunoSEQ multiplex PCR, lists solely in-frame clones and lacks some. The sample contains around 150,000 clones, approximately 90% of which appear only once. The material sequenced was peripheral blood, taken on day 0 of AZD1222 vaccination. The receptors originated from an adult in good health.

The V call is TRBV24-1, the J call TRBJ1-2, with unresolved D. V was cut by 4 bases and J by 2 bases, with 7 bases left in between. CDR3 length: 13 residues. From germline, CDR1 is KGHDR and CDR2 SFDVKD. CDR3: CATSENSNYGYTF. The CDR3 bases are TGTGCCACCAGTGAAAACAGCAACTATGGCTACACCTTC.

This clone was counted between two and nine times. The V and J genes are TRBV29-1 and TRBJ2-7; maybe TRBD1 (6 bases). Trimming took off 2 bases at V and 3 bases at J, with 11 bases between the two ends. This CDR3 spans 13 amino acids. The germline CDR1 and CDR2 sequences are SQVTM and ANQGSEA. The CDR3 nucleotides read TGCAGCGTTGAATGGGACACCGACTACGAGCAGTACTTC. Translating gives CSVEWDTDYEQYF.

This clone occurred once. V usage is TRBV6-4 and J usage is TRBJ1-1, with D tentatively TRBD1 (6 bases). Germline loops: CDR1 MRHNA, CDR2 SNTAGT. V lost 5 bases, J lost 1 base, and 8 bases lay in between. The CDR3 length is 13 residues. The CDR3 sequence is CASSQTGNTEAFF. The CDR3 DNA follows: TGTGCCAGCAGTCAGACAGGGAACACTGAAGCTTTCTTT.

The chain combines TRBV30 with TRBJ2-7; weak D call: TRBD1 (6 bases). CDR3 length: 13 amino acids. Germline V lookup: CDR1 GTSNPN, CDR2 SVGIG (reference sequence). V lost 2 bases and J 2 bases, leaving 10 bases between the germline ends. The CDR3: CAWSTTGTYEQYF. As DNA, the CDR3 is TGTGCCTGGAGTACCACAGGGACCTACGAGCAGTACTTC.

The gene calls are TRBV6-6 and TRBJ1-4; D is unresolved. The CDR3 extends over 16 amino acids. Germline values: CDR1 MNHNY, CDR2 SVGAGI (reference sequence). Between the trimmed V and J ends, which lost 6 bases and 3 bases, there was a span of 17 bases. In DNA form, the CDR3 reads TGTGCCAGCAGCCAATCTCAGAGGGCAGCTAATGAAAAACTGTTTTTT. Its translation is CASSQSQRAANEKLFF.

In DNA form, the CDR3 reads TGTGCCAGCAGCTTAGAAGGGAGGGCCGGGACAGCCCCCTACGAGCAGTACTTC. Its protein product is CASSLEGRAGTAPYEQYF. The J gene is TRBJ2-7, the V gene TRBV11-3, with D perhaps assigned TRBD1 or TRBD2 (7 bases each). Germline CDR1 is SGHNT and CDR2 is YENEEA. With 0 bases removed from V and 2 bases from J, the gap between germline ends came to 20 bases. The CDR3 is 18 amino acids. Together with reference TRBV11-3 and TRBJ2-7, the CDR3 gives the full variable domain: EAGVVQSPRYKIIEKKQPVAFWCNPISGHNTLYWYLQNLGQGPELLIRYENEEAVDDSQLPKDRFSAERLKGVDSTLKIQPAELGDSAVYLCASSLEGRAGTAPYEQYFGPGTRLTVT.

V is TRBV7-9 and J is TRBJ1-3, with 10 nucleotides matching TRBD1. CDR3 length equals 17 residues. Germline CDR1 is SEHNR and CDR2 is FQNEAQ (reference sequence). Germline trimming cut 5 bases from V and 0 bases from J; bases unmatched to any gene: 7. The CDR3 DNA follows: TGTGCCAGCAGCCCCCGGACAGGGGGACCCTCTGGAAACACCATATATTTT. Its protein product is CASSPRTGGPSGNTIYF.

V is TRBV27 and J is TRBJ2-3; 11 bases match TRBD2. Germline-derived CDR1 and CDR2 are MNHEY and SMNVEV (reference sequence). After removal of 6 bases from V and 3 bases from J, the junction contained 11 bases not matched to a gene. This CDR3 is 17 amino acids long. The DNA of the CDR3 is TGTGCCAGCAGATCCCAAAAGACTAGCGGGGCGACAGATACGCAGTATTTT. It translates to CASRSQKTSGATDTQYF.

V and J are TRBV19 and TRBJ1-1, with a weak D call TRBD1 (6 bases). The CDR3 is 15 residues long. Germline CDR1 LNHDA, CDR2 SQIVND (reference sequence). The V end was cut by 9 bases, the J end by 4 bases, with 21 bases between. CDR3 DNA: TGTGCCAGCATCCCTGGGGGCTTCATCGCCACTGAAGCTTTCTTT. Translated: CASIPGGFIATEAFF.

The CDR3: CASSFYRDDQEAFF. CDR3 coding DNA: TGTGCCAGCAGTTTTTATAGGGACGACCAAGAAGCTTTCTTT. This rearrangement joins TRBV27 to TRBJ1-1; maybe TRBD1 (5 bases). This CDR3 has 14 residues. V lost 3 bases and J 8 bases, leaving 16 bases between the germline ends. Germline CDR1 and CDR2: MNHEY and SMNVEV (reference sequence).

CDR3 nucleotide sequence: TGTGCCAGCAGCGTGGGACAGATGGCCACCGGGGAGCTGTTTTTT. Protein product: CASSVGQMATGELFF. The rearrangement uses TRBV9 and TRBJ2-2; 7 positions match TRBD1. The CDR3 totals 15 residues. The ends lost 2 bases at V and 4 bases at J; junction bases unmatched: 5. In germline, CDR1 is SGDLS, CDR2 YYNGEE.

J is TRBJ1-4 and V is TRBV4-1; D not resolved. CDR1 and CDR2 (germline): MGHRA, YSYEKL. The V and J ends lost 0 bases and 7 bases respectively, with 6 bases between them. This CDR3 is built from 13 residues. CDR3 sequence: CASSQERLEKLFF. CDR3 DNA: TGCGCCAGCAGCCAAGAAAGGCTTGAAAAACTGTTTTTT.

J is TRBJ1-2 and V is TRBV19; 7 nucleotides align to TRBD1. The V gene's germline CDR1 is LNHDA and CDR2 SQIVND (reference sequence). The CDR3 sequence is 14 residues long. The V segment lost 7 bases and the J segment 5 bases; nucleotides outside the gene matches: 10. CDR3 sequence: CASTPGTDLYGYTF. The CDR3 nucleotides are TGTGCCAGTACCCCCGGGACAGACCTTTATGGCTACACCTTC.

The J gene is TRBJ1-4, the V gene TRBV30; D gene unclear. The CDR3 is made up of 12 amino acids. The V and J ends lost 0 bases and 8 bases respectively, with 7 bases between them. Germline V lookup: CDR1 GTSNPN, CDR2 SVGIG (reference sequence). The CDR3 sequence is CAWSVSPEKLFF. The CDR3 nucleotides read TGTGCCTGGAGTGTAAGTCCCGAAAAACTGTTTTTT.

This chain uses TRBV28 with TRBJ2-2, with 12 nucleotides matching TRBD2. Germline values: CDR1 MDHEN, CDR2 SYDVKM. J was trimmed by 6 bases and V by 4 bases; bases with no gene match: 3. The CDR3 spans 15 residues. The CDR3 DNA reads as TGTGCCAGCAGTTGGCTAGCGGGAGGGCCCGGGGAGCTGTTTTTT. It specifies CASSWLAGGPGELFF.

This chain links TRBV6-1 with TRBJ1-6; 8 bases map to TRBD1. Germline loops: CDR1 MNHNS, CDR2 SASEGT. After removal of 1 base from V and 10 bases from J, the junction contained 6 bases not matched to a gene. This CDR3 contains 15 residues. CDR3 in amino acids: CASSEGAGGESPLHF. CDR3 sequence (DNA): TGTGCCAGCAGTGAAGGGGCAGGGGGCGAGTCACCCCTCCACTTT.

This chain connects TRBV6-5 to TRBJ2-5; D unresolved. Looked up from germline, CDR1 is MNHEY and CDR2 is SVGAGI. Trimming took off 6 bases at V and 5 bases at J, with 10 bases between the two ends. The CDR3 has 12 amino acids. The CDR3 reads CASSPVGETQYF. The CDR3 region has the DNA TGTGCCAGCAGCCCCGTGGGGGAGACCCAGTACTTC.

V and J are TRBV2 and TRBJ1-2; D gene unclear. Germline CDR1 reads SNHLY; CDR2 reads FYNNEI. The CDR3 extends over 14 amino acids. Trimming took 3 bases from V and 4 from J, leaving 12 bases between them. The CDR3 DNA is TGTGCCAGCAGTGACCGGGAAGGCGCCTATGGCTACACCTTC. Translation gives CASSDREGAYGYTF. Looking up the rest from reference TRBV2 and TRBJ1-2 gives the full variable domain: EPEVTQTPSHQVTQMGQEVILRCVPISNHLYFYWYRQILGQKVEFLVSFYNNEISEKSEIFDDQFSVERPDGSNFTLKIRSTKLEDSAMYFCASSDREGAYGYTFGSGTRLTVV.

The V gene is TRBV30, the J gene TRBJ2-1; a weak D match, TRBD2 (6 bases). Trimming took off 2 bases at V and 5 bases at J, with 16 bases between the two ends. CDR3 size: 15 residues. CDR1 and CDR2 (germline): GTSNPN, SVGIG (reference sequence). CDR3 nucleotides: TGTGCCTGGAGTCTCCAACATACTAGCCACAATGAGCAGTTCTTC. Amino acid sequence: CAWSLQHTSHNEQFF.

This clone showed up just a few times. The chain couples TRBV7-3 to TRBJ1-1; D is ambiguous. The CDR3 is 14 residues long. The germline V and J ends were trimmed by 2 bases and 2 bases, with 9 bases remaining between them. Germline V gene data show CDR1 as SGHTA and CDR2 as FQGTGA. CDR3 nucleotides: TGTGCCAGCAGCTTAGCAGGAGCAAACACTGAAGCTTTCTTT. Translation: CASSLAGANTEAFF.

The genes are TRBV5-8 and TRBJ2-5, with TRBD1 identical over 9 bases. The germline V gene has CDR1 SGHTS and CDR2 YDEGEE. With V trimmed by 2 bases and J by 6 bases, 5 bases remained unmatched. The CDR3 consists of 14 residues. The CDR3, as DNA: TGTGCCAGCAGCTTTCGGACAGGGGTAAAGACCCAGTACTTC. As protein: CASSFRTGVKTQYF.

This chain connects TRBV3-1 (or the pseudogene TRBV3-2) to TRBJ1-1, with a weak D call TRBD1 (5 bases). The CDR3 loop spans 16 amino acids. V was trimmed by 1 base and J by 3 bases, leaving 15 bases between them. From germline, CDR1 is LGHDT and CDR2 YNNKEL (reference sequence). The CDR3 DNA is TGTGCCAGCAGCCAAGTAAAGGGTCAGGGTCACACTGAAGCTTTCTTT. The encoded protein is CASSQVKGQGHTEAFF.

The chain links TRBV6-2 or TRBV6-3 to TRBJ1-6; TRBD1 agrees at 7 bases. Germline V lookup: CDR1 MNHEY, CDR2 SVGEGT. The CDR3 extends over 15 amino acids. The V and J ends lost 4 bases and 8 bases, in that order; junction bases with no gene match: 8. CDR3 nucleotide sequence: TGTGCCAGCAGTTCGACAGGGCCAGAACATTCACCCCTCCACTTT. Its translation: CASSSTGPEHSPLHF.